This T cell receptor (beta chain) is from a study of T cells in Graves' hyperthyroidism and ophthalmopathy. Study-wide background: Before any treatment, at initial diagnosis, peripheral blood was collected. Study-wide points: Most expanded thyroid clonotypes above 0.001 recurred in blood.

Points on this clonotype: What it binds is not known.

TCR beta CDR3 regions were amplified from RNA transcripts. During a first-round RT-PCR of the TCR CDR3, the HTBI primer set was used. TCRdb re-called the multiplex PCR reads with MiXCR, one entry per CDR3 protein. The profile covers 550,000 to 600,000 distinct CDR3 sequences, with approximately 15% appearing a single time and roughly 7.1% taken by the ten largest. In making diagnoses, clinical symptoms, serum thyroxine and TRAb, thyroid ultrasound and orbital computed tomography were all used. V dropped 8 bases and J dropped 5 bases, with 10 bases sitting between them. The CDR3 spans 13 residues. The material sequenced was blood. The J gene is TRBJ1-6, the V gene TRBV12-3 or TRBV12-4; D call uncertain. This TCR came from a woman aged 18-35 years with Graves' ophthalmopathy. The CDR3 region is CASLGLNNSPLHF. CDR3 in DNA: TGTGCCAGCCTAGGCCTGAATAATTCACCCCTCCACTTT.